This section outlines one T cell receptor beta chain sequence together with its context. Its antigen remains unidentified. The sample holds no much larger clone one base away, and base qualities are not on file. The sample comes from a study of siplizumab effects on memory and regulatory T cells (dated by TCRdb to between 2018 and 2020). Regarding the complete study: The study looked at the effect of siplizumab, an anti-CD2 antibody, on alloreactive T-cell subsets in allogeneic mixed lymphocyte reactions made from human PBMCs.

TCRbeta CDR3 sequencing was performed on sorted unstimulated T cells and on proliferating T cells recovered from mixed lymphocyte reactions. Fresh whole blood from ten HLA-typed healthy donors served as the source for isolating PBMCs. CDR1 SQVTM and CDR2 ANQGSEA were looked up in the germline V gene. V is trimmed back by 4 bases and J by 6 bases, and the junction contains 10 bases that no gene match accounts for. The CDR3 contains 14 residues, cysteine and phenylalanine counted. Only the CDR3 part of the read is kept: 42 bases, read in frame from the first base. Overall results and qualifications from the work: Greater diversity appeared to be present in unstimulated naive T cells than in memory T cells, and a substantial contribution to the alloresponse seemed to be made by naive cells. A naive or memory phenotype could not be assigned to roughly 75-97% of proliferating CD4+ or CD8+ clones. Whether proliferating Tregs from siplizumab cultures actually had suppressive function was not functionally confirmed. Among mappable alloreactive CD4+ clones, an average Treg-derived fraction of roughly 71% was observed with siplizumab, compared with about 25% in control reactions. Sequences below about 10^-5 frequency were poorly captured, so only a minor fraction of alloreactive clones could be mapped to unstimulated subsets. Siplizumab significantly reduced the cumulative frequency of alloreactive sequences traceable to unstimulated CD4+ memory T cells.

Libraries were built with the immunoSEQ multiplex PCR assay. Some 100,000 TCR templates per sample were assayed by the deep sequencing platform. Genomic DNA extracted from sorted T cells was used for TCRbeta CDR3 sequencing. The authors processed their data as follows. Clonal analysis of TCRbeta CDR3 data was done in the R programming language. Alloreactive CD4+ and CD8+ clones were defined by comparing unstimulated samples with post-reaction CFSE-low samples. By matching sequences to the repertoires of sorted unstimulated Treg and non-Treg cells, each alloreactive CD4+ clone was assigned a regulatory or non-regulatory origin. Not all clones reach the TCRdb copy of this immuneACCESS table, which keeps in-frame sequences only. Checked studies attribute under half of the gap to unresolved V genes and leave the rest unexplained. D and trimming come from the DNA, and the V and J calls and clone size come from that table. The sample records roughly 100,000 clones, just over 90% of which are singletons. The leading ten clones occupy about 0.34% of the sample.

This sequence was found in a human donor in good health. Rearrangement joined TRBV29-1 to TRBJ2-5, with 8 middle bases fitting TRBD1. Sample: CD4+ T cells sorted from blood. The DNA sequence is given as TGCAGCGTTGGGGGACGGACAGGGACGAAGACCCAGTACTTC. Translation gives CSVGGRTGTKTQYF.